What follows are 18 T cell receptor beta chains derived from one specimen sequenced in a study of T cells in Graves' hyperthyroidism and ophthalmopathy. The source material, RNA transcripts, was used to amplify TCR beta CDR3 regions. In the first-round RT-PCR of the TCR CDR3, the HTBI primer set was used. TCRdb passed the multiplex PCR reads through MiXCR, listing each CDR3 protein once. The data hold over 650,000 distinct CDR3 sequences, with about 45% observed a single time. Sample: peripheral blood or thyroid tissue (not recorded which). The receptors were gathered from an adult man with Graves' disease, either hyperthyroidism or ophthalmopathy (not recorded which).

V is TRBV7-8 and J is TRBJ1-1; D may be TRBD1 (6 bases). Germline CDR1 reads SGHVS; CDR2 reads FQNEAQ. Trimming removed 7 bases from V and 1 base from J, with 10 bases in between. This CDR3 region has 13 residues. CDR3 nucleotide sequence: TGTGCCAGCACCCTGGGACAGAACACTGAAGCTTTCTTT. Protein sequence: CASTLGQNTEAFF.

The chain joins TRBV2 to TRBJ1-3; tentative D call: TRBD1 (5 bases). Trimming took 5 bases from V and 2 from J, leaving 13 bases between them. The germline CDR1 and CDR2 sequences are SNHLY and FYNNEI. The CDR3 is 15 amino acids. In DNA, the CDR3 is TGTGCCAGCAGTTCCTCGGGGGACCCTGGAAACACCATATATTTT. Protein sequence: CASSSSGDPGNTIYF.

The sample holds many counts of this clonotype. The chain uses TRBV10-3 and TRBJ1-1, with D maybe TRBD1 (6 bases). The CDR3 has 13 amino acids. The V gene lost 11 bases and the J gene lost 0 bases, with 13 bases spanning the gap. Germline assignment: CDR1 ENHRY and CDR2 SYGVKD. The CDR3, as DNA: TGTGCCGCTCAGGGGACTATGAACACTGAAGCTTTCTTT. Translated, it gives CAAQGTMNTEAFF.

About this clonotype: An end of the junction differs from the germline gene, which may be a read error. Here the CDR3 reads CASSFGTSGANYGYTF. DNA for the CDR3: TGTGCCAGCAGCTTCGGGACATCAGGAGCTAACTATGGCTACACCTTC. The V call is TRBV5-1, the J call TRBJ1-2; perhaps TRBD1 as D (6 bases). CDR3 length: 16 amino acids. Germline V gene data show CDR1 as SGHRS and CDR2 as YFSETQ.

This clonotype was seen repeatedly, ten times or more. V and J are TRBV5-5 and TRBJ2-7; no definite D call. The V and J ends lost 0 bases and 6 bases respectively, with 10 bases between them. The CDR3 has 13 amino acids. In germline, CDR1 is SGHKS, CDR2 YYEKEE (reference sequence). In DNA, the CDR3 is TGTGCCAGCAGCTTGGCTAGGGATGGCGAGCAGTACTTC. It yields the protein CASSLARDGEQYF. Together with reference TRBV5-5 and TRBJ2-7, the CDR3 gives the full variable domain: DAGVTQSPTHLIKTRGQQVTLRCSPISGHKSVSWYQQVLGQGPQFIFQYYEKEERGRGNFPDRFSARQFPNYSSELNVNALLLGDSALYLCASSLARDGEQYFGPGTRLTVT.

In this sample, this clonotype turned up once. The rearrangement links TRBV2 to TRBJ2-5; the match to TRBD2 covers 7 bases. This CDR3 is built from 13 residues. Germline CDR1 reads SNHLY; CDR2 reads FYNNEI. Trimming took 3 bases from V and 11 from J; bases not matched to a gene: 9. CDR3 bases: TGTGCCAGCAGTGACGTCGGCGGGGGTGAGCAGTACTTC. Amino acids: CASSDVGGGEQYF. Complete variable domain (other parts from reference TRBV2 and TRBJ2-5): EPEVTQTPSHQVTQMGQEVILRCVPISNHLYFYWYRQILGQKVEFLVSFYNNEISEKSEIFDDQFSVERPDGSNFTLKIRSTKLEDSAMYFCASSDVGGGEQYFGPGTRLLVL.

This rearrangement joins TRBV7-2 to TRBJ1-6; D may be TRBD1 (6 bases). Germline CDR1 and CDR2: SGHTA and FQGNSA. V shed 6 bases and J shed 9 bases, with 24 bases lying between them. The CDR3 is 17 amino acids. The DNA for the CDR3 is TGTGCCAGCAGTTACCCGGGTGGGGGCAGGGGCACTTCACCCCTCCACTTT. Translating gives CASSYPGGGRGTSPLHF.

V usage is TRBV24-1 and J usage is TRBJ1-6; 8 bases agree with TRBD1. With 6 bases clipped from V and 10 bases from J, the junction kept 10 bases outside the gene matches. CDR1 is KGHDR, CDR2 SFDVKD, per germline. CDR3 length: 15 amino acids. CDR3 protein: CATSSNQGAWSPLHF. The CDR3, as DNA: TGTGCCACCAGTAGTAACCAGGGGGCATGGTCACCCCTCCACTTT.

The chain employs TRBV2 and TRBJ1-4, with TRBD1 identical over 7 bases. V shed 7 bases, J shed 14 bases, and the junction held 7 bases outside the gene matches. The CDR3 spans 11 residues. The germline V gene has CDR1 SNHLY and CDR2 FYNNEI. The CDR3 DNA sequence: TGTGCCAGCAACAGGGGCAGACCTCTGTTTTTT. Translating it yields CASNRGRPLFF.

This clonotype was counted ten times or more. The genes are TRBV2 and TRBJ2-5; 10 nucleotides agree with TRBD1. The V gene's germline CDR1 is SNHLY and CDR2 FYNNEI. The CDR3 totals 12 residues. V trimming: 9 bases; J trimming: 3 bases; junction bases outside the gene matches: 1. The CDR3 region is CASGQGEETQYF. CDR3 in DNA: TGTGCCAGTGGACAGGGGGAAGAGACCCAGTACTTC.

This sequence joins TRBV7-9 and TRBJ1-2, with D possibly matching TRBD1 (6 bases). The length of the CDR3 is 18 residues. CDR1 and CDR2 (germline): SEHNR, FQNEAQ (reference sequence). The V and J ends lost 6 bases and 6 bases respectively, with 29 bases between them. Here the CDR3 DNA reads TGTGCCAGCAGTTTGGTCCTTGGGGGGAACGGGGGGGCGCATGGCTACACCTTC. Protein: CASSLVLGGNGGAHGYTF.

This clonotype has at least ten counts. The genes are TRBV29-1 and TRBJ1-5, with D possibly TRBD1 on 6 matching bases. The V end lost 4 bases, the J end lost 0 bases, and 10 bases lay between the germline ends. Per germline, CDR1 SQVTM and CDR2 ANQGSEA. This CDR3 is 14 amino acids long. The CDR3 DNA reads TGCAGCGTTGGGACAGCTTATAGCAATCAGCCCCAGCATTTT. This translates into CSVGTAYSNQPQHF.

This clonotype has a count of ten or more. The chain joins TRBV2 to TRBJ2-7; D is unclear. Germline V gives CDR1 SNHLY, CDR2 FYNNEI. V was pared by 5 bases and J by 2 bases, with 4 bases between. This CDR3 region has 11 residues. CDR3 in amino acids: CASSPPYEQYF. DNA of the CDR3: TGTGCCAGCAGTCCCCCCTACGAGCAGTACTTC. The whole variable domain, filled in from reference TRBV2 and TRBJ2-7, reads EPEVTQTPSHQVTQMGQEVILRCVPISNHLYFYWYRQILGQKVEFLVSFYNNEISEKSEIFDDQFSVERPDGSNFTLKIRSTKLEDSAMYFCASSPPYEQYFGPGTRLTVT.

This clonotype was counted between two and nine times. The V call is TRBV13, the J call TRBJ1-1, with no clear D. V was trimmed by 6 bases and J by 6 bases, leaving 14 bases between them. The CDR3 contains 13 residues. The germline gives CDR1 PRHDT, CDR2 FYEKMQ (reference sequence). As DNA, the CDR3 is TGTGCCAGCAGTTCCGGAGCTCAGGCTGAAGCTTTCTTT. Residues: CASSSGAQAEAFF.

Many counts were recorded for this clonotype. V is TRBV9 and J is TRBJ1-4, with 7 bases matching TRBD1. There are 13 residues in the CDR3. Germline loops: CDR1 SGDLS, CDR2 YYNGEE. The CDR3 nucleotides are TGTGCACTAAAAGGACAGGCTGGTGAAAAACTGTTTTTT. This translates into CALKGQAGEKLFF.

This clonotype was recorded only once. In DNA form, the CDR3 reads TGTGCCAGCAGTTTGTCGGCAGCCTCACCCCTCCACTTT. Amino acid sequence: CASSLSAASPLHF. The chain uses TRBV2 and TRBJ1-6, with D unresolved. Trimming removed 5 bases from V and 10 bases from J, with 12 bases in between. Germline CDR1 and CDR2: SNHLY and FYNNEI. This CDR3 is 13 amino acids long.

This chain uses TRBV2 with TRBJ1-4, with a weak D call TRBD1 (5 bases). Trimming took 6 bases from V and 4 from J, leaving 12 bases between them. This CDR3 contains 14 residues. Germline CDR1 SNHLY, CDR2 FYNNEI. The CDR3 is CASRPQGFNEKLFF. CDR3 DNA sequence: TGTGCCAGCAGGCCGCAGGGCTTTAATGAAAAACTGTTTTTT.

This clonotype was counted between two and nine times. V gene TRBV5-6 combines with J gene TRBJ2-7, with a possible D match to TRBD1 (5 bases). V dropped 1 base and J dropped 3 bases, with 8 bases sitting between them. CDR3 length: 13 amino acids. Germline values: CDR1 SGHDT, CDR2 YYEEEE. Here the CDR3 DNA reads TGTGCCAGCAGCTTGAAGACAGACTACGAGCAGTACTTC. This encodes CASSLKTDYEQYF.